This T cell receptor (beta chain) appears in the sequencing data of a study of vaccination and CD4 T cells after COVID-19. Sample treatment: roughly ten-day PBMC culture with coronavirus spike peptide pools or control peptides (ViraFEST assay). On this clonotype: Its cognate antigen is unknown.

Once obtained from cultured CD4+ T cells, the DNA was sequenced using the Oncomine TCR Beta short-read assay. Using its own MiXCR run on the PCR reads, TCRdb lists one record per CDR3 protein. The sample holds fewer than 20,000 distinct CDR3 sequences; approximately 58% are singletons and the top ten take 9.5% to 15%. CDR3 length: 12 residues. This sequence originates from a human donor who had recovered from COVID-19. The V call is TRBV21-1, the J call TRBJ1-2; TRBD1 was called by the table and not checked on the DNA. TRBV21-1 is reported as a pseudogene. Sequencing was carried out using CD4+ T cells from blood, cultured in vitro. The CDR3 DNA is TGTGCCAGCACCGACAGGGATAATGGCTACACCTTC. This translates into CASTDRDNGYTF.